These 12 T cell receptor beta chains share one sample of origin, sequenced in a study of identical twins. TCRdb re-called the 5' RACE reads with MiXCR, one entry per CDR3 protein. The sample lists hundreds of thousands of distinct CDR3 sequences; about 20% were seen once. The sample was also linked to a second study, of T cells expressing NK-cell markers.

The sequenced sample consisted of PBMCs. The receptors were gathered from a woman aged 18 to 35 in good health.

Here the CDR3 reads CASSASAGAQQFF. The CDR3 bases are TGTGCCAGCAGCGCATCCGCGGGGGCCCAGCAGTTCTTC. V and J are TRBV9 and TRBJ2-1, with D tentatively TRBD2 (7 bases). This CDR3 spans 13 amino acids. Deletions cut 3 bases from V and 11 bases from J, with 15 bases between. Germline V CDR1 and CDR2: SGDLS, YYNGEE.

In DNA form, the CDR3 reads TGTGCCAGCAGTTACTCCCGGACTAGCGGCTACGAGCAGTACTTC. Its protein product is CASSYSRTSGYEQYF. The chain carries TRBV6-2 or TRBV6-3 and TRBJ2-7; 10 bases are shared with TRBD2. CDR1 MNHEY and CDR2 SVGEGT come from the germline V gene. V shed 0 bases and J 3 bases; nucleotides not matched to a gene: 2. This CDR3 contains 15 residues.

In this sample, this clonotype turned up many times. The chain joins TRBV20-1 to TRBJ1-1; D unclear. The CDR3 is 12 residues long. The V end was cut by 3 bases, the J end by 0 bases, with 5 bases between. CDR1 is DFQATT, CDR2 SNEGSKA, per germline (reference sequence). CDR3 loop: CSASGVNTEAFF. Written as DNA, the CDR3 is TGCAGTGCTAGCGGGGTGAACACTGAAGCTTTCTTT.

Many counts were recorded for this clonotype. The chain is built from TRBV7-2 and TRBJ1-1; D is perhaps TRBD1 (5 bases). This CDR3 spans 12 amino acids. Trimming cost V 3 bases and J 7 bases, with 9 bases left between them. Germline V gene data show CDR1 as SGHTA and CDR2 as FQGNSA. The CDR3 DNA sequence: TGTGCCAGCAGCTTCGGTGACAGTGAAGCTTTCTTT. The encoded protein is CASSFGDSEAFF.

This clonotype was seen a few times. This chain links TRBV5-8 with TRBJ2-5; D gene unclear. The CDR3 spans 14 residues. V gave up 3 bases and J gave up 5 bases, with 14 bases separating them. Germline V gene sequence: CDR1 SGHTS, CDR2 YDEGEE. CDR3 sequence: CASSSFLDLETQYF. The CDR3 DNA is TGTGCCAGCAGCTCATTCCTGGATTTGGAGACCCAGTACTTC.

This chain connects TRBV20-1 to TRBJ1-2; D is ambiguous. CDR1 DFQATT and CDR2 SNEGSKA come from the germline V gene (reference sequence). V dropped 1 base and J dropped 5 bases, with 8 bases sitting between them. CDR3 length: 12 residues. The CDR3 bases are TGCAGTGCTAGAGTGGCAGCTTATGGCTACACCTTC. Translating it yields CSARVAAYGYTF.

The chain links TRBV7-2 to TRBJ2-3; D gene uncertain. The germline CDR1 and CDR2 sequences are SGHTA and FQGNSA. The V end lost 3 bases, the J end lost 0 bases, and 13 bases lay between the germline ends. This CDR3 is built from 16 residues. CDR3 coding DNA: TGTGCCAGCAGCTTCCAATCAACTTCTAGCACAGATACGCAGTATTTT. Encoded protein: CASSFQSTSSTDTQYF.

The chain has TRBV6-1 and TRBJ1-2; the D is unclear. Trimming removed 6 bases from V and 8 bases from J, with 19 bases in between. From germline, CDR1 is MNHNS and CDR2 SASEGT. The CDR3 sequence is 14 residues long. CDR3: CASSLGRPMWGYTF. Written as DNA, the CDR3 is TGTGCCAGCAGCCTCGGACGGCCCATGTGGGGCTACACCTTC.

V usage is TRBV7-9 and J usage is TRBJ2-2, with D perhaps matching TRBD1 (5 bases). Germline V lookup: CDR1 SEHNR, CDR2 FQNEAQ (reference sequence). This CDR3 is built from 15 residues. V was pared by 1 base and J by 3 bases, with 9 bases between. The CDR3: CASSLVAGHTGELFF. The DNA for the CDR3 is TGTGCCAGCAGCTTAGTGGCAGGGCACACCGGGGAGCTGTTTTTT.

A few counts support this clonotype. The chain links TRBV18 to TRBJ1-1; D is unresolved. Between the trimmed V and J ends, which lost 1 base and 6 bases, there was a span of 15 bases. This CDR3 comprises 15 residues. Germline V gives CDR1 KGHSH, CDR2 LQKENI. The CDR3 region has the DNA TGTGCCAGCTCACCACAGGGCCCCACGGTCCCTGAAGCTTTCTTT. This sequence encodes CASSPQGPTVPEAFF.

This clonotype was detected a few times. The chain is built from TRBV20-1 and TRBJ2-7; D might be TRBD1 or TRBD2, each matching 6 bases. The CDR3 contains 14 residues. Germline loops: CDR1 DFQATT, CDR2 SNEGSKA (reference sequence). Deletions cut 5 bases from V and 3 bases from J, with 17 bases between. The CDR3 reads CSAPTPGAVYEQYF. DNA for the CDR3: TGCAGTGCTCCCACCCCGGGGGCCGTCTACGAGCAGTACTTC.

This clonotype has a count of ten or more. The J gene is TRBJ1-1, the V gene TRBV10-3; D call uncertain. The CDR3 spans 12 residues. V was shortened by 4 bases and J by 5 bases, with 8 bases between the two germline ends. Per the germline V gene, CDR1 is ENHRY and CDR2 is SYGVKD. In DNA, the CDR3 is TGTGCCATCAGTGGGGGTGGGACTGAAGCTTTCTTT. The encoded protein is CAISGGGTEAFF.